What follows are 5 T cell receptor beta chains derived from one specimen sequenced in a study of radiotherapy plus CTLA-4 blockade in lung cancer. Sequencing used immunoSEQ multiplex PCR; TCRdb keeps in-frame clones, though not all of them. The sample gives around 37,000 clones, roughly 70% of which show up once; around 14% is in the top ten. This specimen was peripheral blood, taken from a patient treated with radiotherapy plus ipilimumab. The receptors stem from a human donor with non-small cell lung cancer that progressed on radiotherapy plus ipilimumab.

The rearrangement links TRBV27 to TRBJ1-2; TRBD1 agrees at 7 bases. The CDR3 runs 14 residues. The ends lost 4 bases at V and 8 bases at J; junction bases unmatched: 10. Per the germline V gene, CDR1 is MNHEY and CDR2 is SMNVEV (reference sequence). The CDR3 region has the DNA TGTGCCAGCAGTTACCTCGGGGACAGAAGCGGCTACACCTTC. This sequence encodes CASSYLGDRSGYTF.

The chain combines TRBV18 with TRBJ2-3, with TRBD1 matching 9 bases. CDR1 and CDR2 (germline): KGHSH, LQKENI. This CDR3 region has 15 residues. Unmatched junction bases numbered 8, after V lost 6 bases and J lost 4 bases. The CDR3 reads CASSGGQGSSDTQYF. DNA for the CDR3: TGTGCCAGCTCCGGGGGACAGGGATCATCAGATACGCAGTATTTT.

This clone has more than one count but fewer than ten. The gene calls are TRBV5-4 and TRBJ1-4, with unresolved D. Germline V CDR1 and CDR2: SGHNT, YYREEE (reference sequence). This CDR3 is 13 amino acids long. Trimming took 5 bases from V and 0 from J, leaving 5 bases between them. The CDR3: CASRGSTNEKLFF. CDR3 bases: TGTGCCAGCAGGGGTTCAACTAATGAAAAACTGTTTTTT. The entire variable domain, with the rest obtained from reference TRBV5-4 and TRBJ1-4, is as follows: ETGVTQSPTHLIKTRGQQVTLRCSSQSGHNTVSWYQQALGQGPQFIFQYYREEENGRGNFPPRFSGLQFPNYSSELNVNALELDDSALYLCASRGSTNEKLFFGSGTQLSVL.

The V and J genes are TRBV11-3 and TRBJ2-7; TRBD1 matches 10 bases. J gave up 7 bases and V 4 bases, and 7 bases lay outside the gene matches. Germline assignment: CDR1 SGHNT and CDR2 YENEEA. The CDR3 length is 14 residues. The CDR3 DNA sequence: TGTGCCAGCAGCTCAAGACAGGGGGCGCGTGAGCAGTACTTC. Amino acid sequence: CASSSRQGAREQYF.

In the case of this clone: An end of the junction differs from the germline gene, which may be a read error. Other DNA sequences in the sample encode the same CDR3. The gene calls are TRBV9 and TRBJ2-6; D call uncertain. In germline, CDR1 is SGDLS, CDR2 YYNGEE. The CDR3 is 16 residues long. This CDR3 reads CASSVAWTAQANVLTF. Written as DNA, the CDR3 is TGTGCCAGCAGCGTAGCCTGGACCGCTCAGGCCAACGTCCTGACCTTC.